This T cell receptor (beta chain) was profiled in a study of early T cells in non-severe SARS-CoV-2 infection. About the study: Sequenced material consisted of bulk RNA (from unsorted whole blood), and chains were unpaired. General study results and limits: There was a bias toward anti-spike CD8 responses in VDJdb matching, which missed private and CD4 specificities.

Remarks on this clonotype: Its target is unknown.

CDR3 size: 12 residues. Germline V CDR1 and CDR2: MDHEN, SYDVKM. V was shortened by 7 bases and J by 2 bases, with 6 bases between the two germline ends. In TCRdb, the 5' RACE reads were re-called with MiXCR into one record per CDR3 protein. This sample has tens of thousands of distinct CDR3 sequences, with approximately 17% found just once. This chain joins TRBV28 and TRBJ2-1; no clear D gene. The clonotype was recovered from an adult who was a healthcare worker with PCR-confirmed SARS-CoV-2 infection or an uninfected control (not recorded which). The specimen was whole blood, collected at baseline. The CDR3, as DNA: TGTGCCAGCAAATCAGCCTACAATGAGCAGTTCTTC. This translates into CASKSAYNEQFF. The full variable domain, completed using reference TRBV28 and TRBJ2-1, is DVKVTQSSRYLVKRTGEKVFLECVQDMDHENMFWYRQDPGLGLRLIYFSYDVKMKEKGDIPEGYSVSREKKERFSLILESASTNQTSMYLCASKSAYNEQFFGPGTRLTVL.